The 26 T cell receptor beta chains listed next were all sequenced from one sample in a study of blood T cell repertoires in COVID-19. Profiled with immunoSEQ multiplex PCR; TCRdb holds only in-frame clones, not every one. The sample lists 180,000 or so clones; more than 85% were seen once. The sample taken for sequencing was PBMCs or T cells enriched from blood (not recorded which). The source of these receptors is a human donor with acute COVID-19. The donor label of this sample is uncertain.

This clone was found a few times. CDR3 DNA: TGTGCCAGTAAAGAGGAGGGGGCGGCCAAAAACATTCAGTACTTC. This gives the protein CASKEEGAAKNIQYF. This rearrangement joins TRBV19 to TRBJ2-4; perhaps TRBD1 as D (7 bases). The V and J ends lost 7 bases and 1 base respectively, with 14 bases between them. Germline assignment: CDR1 LNHDA and CDR2 SQIVND (reference sequence). The CDR3 is 15 residues long.

The V call is TRBV9, the J call TRBJ2-1, with TRBD2 matching 9 bases. The length of the CDR3 is 15 residues. V shed 4 bases, J shed 0 bases, and the junction held 2 bases outside the gene matches. Looked up from germline, CDR1 is SGDLS and CDR2 is YYNGEE. The CDR3 sequence is CASSSRGGSYNEQFF. The DNA for the CDR3 is TGTGCCAGCAGCTCGCGGGGGGGCTCCTACAATGAGCAGTTCTTC.

The genes are TRBV6-4 and TRBJ2-2; 7 bases agree with TRBD1. The ends lost 6 bases at V and 5 bases at J; junction bases unmatched: 6. Germline V gives CDR1 MRHNA, CDR2 SNTAGT. This CDR3 has 14 amino acids. In nucleotides, the CDR3 is TGTGCCAGCAGGGGACAGCCCCTGACCGGGGAGCTGTTTTTT. This codes for CASRGQPLTGELFF.

This chain uses TRBV7-2 with TRBJ2-1, with TRBD2 identical over 10 bases. The V and J ends lost 5 bases and 9 bases, in that order; junction bases with no gene match: 10. The CDR3 length is 15 residues. Per the germline V gene, CDR1 is SGHTA and CDR2 is FQGNSA. This CDR3 is CASSIERGGFSEQFF. Written as DNA, the CDR3 is TGTGCCAGCAGCATCGAGCGGGGGGGCTTCAGTGAGCAGTTCTTC.

The chain uses TRBV23-1 and TRBJ1-5, with unresolved D. TRBV23-1 is given ORF status, its function remaining uncertain. CDR3 length equals 15 residues. The V gene lost 1 base and the J gene lost 0 bases, with 7 bases spanning the gap. The CDR3 DNA reads TGCGCCAGCAGTCAATACCGGTGTAGCAATCAGCCCCAGCATTTT. Translated, it gives CASSQYRCSNQPQHF.

The V and J genes are TRBV5-1 and TRBJ1-2; 7 bases are a match to TRBD1. With V trimmed by 4 bases and J by 8 bases, 5 bases remained unmatched. The CDR3 is made up of 12 amino acids. CDR1 and CDR2 (germline): SGHRS, YFSETQ. CDR3 loop: CASSPDRDGYTF. The CDR3, as DNA: TGCGCCAGCAGCCCTGACAGGGACGGCTACACCTTC.

V usage is TRBV2 and J usage is TRBJ1-1; possibly TRBD1 for D (6 bases). CDR1 and CDR2 (germline): SNHLY, FYNNEI. V lost 7 bases and J 6 bases, leaving 18 bases between the germline ends. This CDR3 has 14 residues. CDR3 residues: CASNGQLDPSEAFF. CDR3 bases: TGTGCCAGCAATGGACAGCTAGACCCTTCTGAAGCTTTCTTT.

This chain links TRBV7-2 with TRBJ1-2, with D maybe TRBD1 (5 bases). Per the germline V gene, CDR1 is SGHTA and CDR2 is FQGNSA. The CDR3 loop spans 13 amino acids. Trimming removed 2 bases from V and 4 bases from J, with 8 bases in between. CDR3 region: CASSLRRVYGYTF. The CDR3 DNA reads as TGTGCCAGCAGCTTACGCAGGGTCTATGGCTACACCTTC.

Remarks on this clone: One end of the junction is discordant with germline, which a read error may explain. The gene calls are TRBV5-1 and TRBJ1-2; TRBD1 might be the D (6 bases). The CDR3 covers 14 residues. Germline-derived CDR1 and CDR2 are SGHRS and YFSETQ. For the CDR3, the DNA is TGCGCCAGCAACTTGGGGGCGGGCCTCTATGGCTACACCTTC. It translates to CASNLGAGLYGYTF.

The CDR3 DNA reads TGTGCCAGCAGCGTAGGTTTAGGGGGCGTCTATGGCTACACCTTC. Its protein product is CASSVGLGGVYGYTF. The rearrangement joins TRBV9 to TRBJ1-2, with 7 bases lining up with TRBD1. Germline CDR1 and CDR2: SGDLS and YYNGEE. V gave up 0 bases and J gave up 4 bases; unmatched junction bases: 6. This CDR3 has 15 amino acids.

The chain uses TRBV5-1 and TRBJ1-3; 7 bases align to TRBD1. Germline V CDR1 and CDR2: SGHRS, YFSETQ. Unmatched junction bases numbered 6, after V lost 0 bases and J lost 0 bases. The length of the CDR3 is 17 residues. CDR3 sequence (DNA): TGCGCCAGCAGCTTGGGCCCACAGGGGAGCTCTGGAAACACCATATATTTT. This codes for CASSLGPQGSSGNTIYF.

With respect to this clone: Other DNA sequences of this sample code for an identical CDR3. V usage is TRBV30 and J usage is TRBJ1-1, with D maybe TRBD1 (6 bases). The germline gives CDR1 GTSNPN, CDR2 SVGIG (reference sequence). The length of the CDR3 is 11 residues. With 3 bases removed from V and 4 bases from J, the gap between germline ends came to 6 bases. The CDR3 nucleotides are TGTGCCTGGAGCAGGGGCACTGAAGCTTTCTTT. It yields the protein CAWSRGTEAFF.

This chain joins TRBV7-9 and TRBJ1-1; D remains unclear. V lost 5 bases, J lost 10 bases, and 14 bases lay in between. Germline V gives CDR1 SEHNR, CDR2 FQNEAQ (reference sequence). CDR3 length: 12 amino acids. This chain's CDR3 is CASSPRQEGAFF. The CDR3 coding sequence is TGTGCCAGCAGCCCACGCCAGGAAGGAGCTTTCTTT.

This rearrangement joins TRBV19 to TRBJ1-1; D perhaps matches TRBD1 (5 bases). This CDR3 is 14 amino acids long. Germline V gene data show CDR1 as LNHDA and CDR2 as SQIVND (reference sequence). Between the trimmed V and J ends, which lost 5 bases and 5 bases, there was a span of 15 bases. The CDR3 DNA sequence: TGTGCCAGTAGTTTCGGACGGGGGGTTACTGAAGCTTTCTTT. Its protein product is CASSFGRGVTEAFF.

The chain combines TRBV5-6 with TRBJ2-3; a possible D gene is TRBD1 (6 bases). V was clipped by 1 base and J by 6 bases, with 6 bases between them. The CDR3 runs to 12 residues. In germline, CDR1 is SGHDT, CDR2 YYEEEE. The CDR3 nucleotides are TGTGCCAGCAGCTTGACAGGGGATACGCAGTATTTT. It yields the protein CASSLTGDTQYF.

The V and J genes are TRBV27 and TRBJ2-3; D unclear. V lost 3 bases, J lost 4 bases, and 14 bases lay in between. The CDR3 length is 15 residues. Germline loops: CDR1 MNHEY, CDR2 SMNVEV (reference sequence). CDR3 bases: TGTGCCAGCAGTTTCCTCCGTCCCCGGGCAGATACGCAGTATTTT. It codes for CASSFLRPRADTQYF.

The chain has TRBV4-2 and TRBJ1-1; 9 bases match TRBD1. With V trimmed by 3 bases and J by 2 bases, 10 bases remained unmatched. Germline V gene data show CDR1 as LGHNA and CDR2 as YNFKEQ. The CDR3 runs 17 residues. CDR3 region: CASSQRVPGQGNTEAFF. The CDR3, as DNA: TGTGCCAGCAGCCAGAGGGTCCCGGGACAGGGTAACACTGAAGCTTTCTTT.

This chain links TRBV5-1 with TRBJ2-1, with a weak D call TRBD1 (6 bases). The CDR3 runs to 16 residues. CDR1 is SGHRS, CDR2 YFSETQ, per germline. The V and J ends lost 4 bases and 3 bases respectively, with 17 bases between them. In DNA, the CDR3 is TGCGCCAGCAGCATCGGACAGTCAGGGAGCTACAATGAGCAGTTCTTC. Its protein product is CASSIGQSGSYNEQFF. Combining the CDR3 with reference TRBV5-1 and TRBJ2-1 gives the whole variable domain KAGVTQTPRYLIKTRGQQVTLSCSPISGHRSVSWYQQTPGQGLQFLFEYFSETQRNKGNFPGRFSGRQFSNSRSEMNVSTLELGDSALYLCASSIGQSGSYNEQFFGPGTRLTVL.

This chain's CDR3 is CASSTTGTSSYNEQFF. The CDR3 DNA reads TGTGCCAGTAGTACGACCGGGACTAGCTCCTACAATGAGCAGTTCTTC. The rearrangement links TRBV19 to TRBJ2-1, with 8 positions matching TRBD2. Germline V gene data show CDR1 as LNHDA and CDR2 as SQIVND (reference sequence). CDR3 length: 16 amino acids. Germline trimming cut 4 bases from V and 0 bases from J; bases unmatched to any gene: 5.

The chain has TRBV24-1 and TRBJ1-2; maybe TRBD1 (5 bases). This CDR3 region has 13 residues. Trimming stripped 7 bases from V and 5 bases from J, with 13 bases between. The germline gives CDR1 KGHDR, CDR2 SFDVKD. This CDR3 reads CATRDTDGYGYTF. The CDR3 DNA reads TGTGCCACCAGGGACACCGACGGGTATGGCTACACCTTC.

This clone was seen only once. The V and J genes are TRBV12-5 and TRBJ1-1; no clear D. The CDR3 is 16 residues long. Germline V gene sequence: CDR1 LGHNT, CDR2 FRNRAP. Deletions cut 5 bases from V and 6 bases from J, with 22 bases between. The CDR3 is CASGPLPGNRPPEAFF. The CDR3 nucleotides are TGTGCTAGTGGTCCCCTTCCGGGGAATCGACCACCTGAAGCTTTCTTT. The full variable domain, rest sourced from reference TRBV12-5 and TRBJ1-1, is DARVTQTPRHKVTEMGQEVTMRCQPILGHNTVFWYRQTMMQGLELLAYFRNRAPLDDSGMPKDRFSAEMPDATLATLKIQPSEPRDSAVYFCASGPLPGNRPPEAFFGQGTRLTVV.

The chain links TRBV30 to TRBJ2-3, with unresolved D. V was clipped by 0 bases and J by 5 bases, with 6 bases between them. Germline CDR1 and CDR2: GTSNPN and SVGIG (reference sequence). The CDR3 totals 12 residues. CDR3 in DNA: TGTGCCTGGAGTGTTGGCAGAGATACGCAGTATTTT. Translating it yields CAWSVGRDTQYF. The whole variable domain, filled in from reference TRBV30 and TRBJ2-3, reads SQTIHQWPATLVQPVGSPLSLECTVEGTSNPNLYWYRQAAGRGLQLLFYSVGIGQISSEVPQNLSASRPQDRQFILSSKKLLLSDSGFYLCAWSVGRDTQYFGPGTRLTVL.

This clone showed up just once. The V gene is TRBV6-6, the J gene TRBJ1-2, with 10 bases that match TRBD1. There are 15 residues in the CDR3. Germline-derived CDR1 and CDR2 are MNHNY and SVGAGI (reference sequence). Unmatched junction bases numbered 7, after V lost 6 bases and J lost 3 bases. This CDR3 is CASRKTGGADYGYTF. CDR3 DNA: TGTGCCAGCAGAAAGACAGGGGGCGCCGACTATGGCTACACCTTC.

With regard to this clone: The identical CDR3 is also encoded by other nucleotide sequences in the sample. The rearrangement joins TRBV24-1 to TRBJ2-1, with D unclear. Trimming took 4 bases from V and 4 from J, leaving 4 bases between them. Per germline, CDR1 KGHDR and CDR2 SFDVKD. The CDR3 has 12 amino acids. Here the CDR3 DNA reads TGTGCCACCAGTGACCTTTACAATGAGCAGTTCTTC. The encoded protein is CATSDLYNEQFF.

V is TRBV7-8 and J is TRBJ2-5; 7 bases map to TRBD1. V shed 0 bases and J 2 bases; nucleotides not matched to a gene: 6. Germline V CDR1 and CDR2: SGHVS, FQNEAQ. The CDR3 runs 16 residues. CDR3 coding DNA: TGTGCCAGCAGCTTAGCCGGGACAGCAGTACAAGAGACCCAGTACTTC. Translating it yields CASSLAGTAVQETQYF.

The J gene is TRBJ2-3, the V gene TRBV2; 15 bases are shared with TRBD2. This CDR3 has 15 residues. J was trimmed by 2 bases and V by 11 bases; bases with no gene match: 5. Germline V gene data show CDR1 as SNHLY and CDR2 as FYNNEI. This CDR3 reads CARGTSGGFTDTQYF. CDR3 nucleotides: TGTGCCCGGGGGACTAGCGGGGGGTTCACAGATACGCAGTATTTT.